The 12 T cell receptor beta chains given below trace back to one sample, sequenced in a study of T cells in Graves' hyperthyroidism and ophthalmopathy. TCR beta CDR3 regions were amplified from RNA transcripts. With the HTBI primer set, the TCR CDR3 went through a first round of RT-PCR. TCRdb fed the multiplex PCR reads into MiXCR, producing one record per CDR3 protein. The sample lists 450,000 to 700,000 distinct CDR3 sequences; around 46% were seen once. Material: peripheral blood or thyroid tissue (not recorded which). All receptors come from an adult woman with Graves' disease, either hyperthyroidism or ophthalmopathy (not recorded which).

This clonotype was observed many times. The chain recombines TRBV7-2 with TRBJ2-7; D not resolved. The germline V gene has CDR1 SGHTA and CDR2 FQGNSA. This CDR3 comprises 15 residues. V shed 5 bases and J shed 3 bases, with 17 bases lying between them. The CDR3: CASSPPPGRGYEQYF. Written as DNA, the CDR3 is TGTGCCAGCAGCCCCCCCCCCGGCCGCGGCTACGAGCAGTACTTC. Filled out from reference TRBV7-2 and TRBJ2-7, the complete variable domain reads GAGVSQSPSNKVTEKGKDVELRCDPISGHTALYWYRQSLGQGLEFLIYFQGNSAPDKSGLPSDRFSAERTGGSVSTLTIQRTQQEDSAVYLCASSPPPGRGYEQYFGPGTRLTVT.

The V gene is TRBV10-1, the J gene TRBJ2-7; D unclear. In germline, CDR1 is WNHNN, CDR2 SYGVQD (reference sequence). This CDR3 spans 15 amino acids. Between the trimmed V and J ends, which lost 3 bases and 0 bases, there was a span of 12 bases. CDR3: CASSDSAGDSYEQYF. The CDR3 DNA follows: TGCGCCAGCAGTGACTCGGCAGGAGACTCCTACGAGCAGTACTTC.

This clonotype was detected only a few times. The V and J genes are TRBV3-1 and TRBJ1-2; 7 nucleotides match TRBD1. Germline V lookup: CDR1 LGHDT, CDR2 YNNKEL (reference sequence). With 2 bases clipped from V and 5 bases from J, the junction kept 8 bases outside the gene matches. This CDR3 has 15 residues. The chain's CDR3 is CASSQYTGDGYGYTF. The CDR3 DNA reads TGTGCCAGCAGCCAATACACAGGGGATGGTTATGGCTACACCTTC.

The V and J genes are TRBV11-2 and TRBJ1-1; D gene uncertain. CDR3 size: 13 residues. Germline CDR1 SGHAT, CDR2 FQNNGV. Trimming left V 5 bases short and J 6 bases short, with 13 bases between. The CDR3 here is CASSPLSGAEAFF. In DNA, the CDR3 is TGTGCCAGCAGCCCCCTTTCGGGAGCTGAAGCTTTCTTT.

J is TRBJ1-3 and V is TRBV4-1; D gene uncertain. With 6 bases removed from V and 10 bases from J, the gap between germline ends came to 16 bases. Germline V gene sequence: CDR1 MGHRA, CDR2 YSYEKL. This CDR3 spans 13 amino acids. The CDR3 here is CASRRLAGETIYF. As DNA, the CDR3 is TGCGCCAGCAGGCGACTAGCGGGAGAGACCATATATTTT.

The genes are TRBV7-9 and TRBJ2-5, with a possible D match to TRBD2 (5 bases). Between the trimmed V and J ends, which lost 2 bases and 3 bases, there was a span of 10 bases. CDR1 is SEHNR, CDR2 FQNEAQ, per germline (reference sequence). The CDR3 is made up of 14 amino acids. The CDR3 sequence: CASSLWTGEETQYF. As DNA, the CDR3 is TGTGCCAGCAGCTTATGGACCGGGGAAGAGACCCAGTACTTC.

This chain connects TRBV6-5 to TRBJ2-5, with D possibly matching TRBD1 (6 bases). TRBJ1-2 explains the end of the DNA better; the J call may be wrong. The CDR3 extends over 14 amino acids. The germline V gene has CDR1 MNHEY and CDR2 SVGAGI. The CDR3 sequence: CASSYSTGGQGYTF. The CDR3 DNA is TGTGCCAGCAGTTACTCGACTGGGGGGCAGGGCTACACCTTC.

Many counts were recorded for this clonotype. One junction end does not reproduce the germline sequence, and a read error may be involved. The V and J genes are TRBV5-1 and TRBJ1-2; unclear D gene. Germline V gene data show CDR1 as SGHRS and CDR2 as YFSETQ. The CDR3 contains 11 residues. As DNA, the CDR3 is TGTGCCAGCAGCCTAGACGGTGGCTACACCTTC. Residues: CASSLDGGYTF.

The V gene is TRBV7-9, the J gene TRBJ2-7; unclear D gene. The CDR3 has 10 residues. From germline, CDR1 is SEHNR and CDR2 FQNEAQ (reference sequence). The germline V and J ends were trimmed by 5 bases and 12 bases, with 11 bases remaining between them. CDR3 nucleotide sequence: TGTGCCAGCAGCGAAGACCAAGCGTACTTC. Its translation: CASSEDQAYF.

In this sample, this clonotype turned up many times. This chain uses TRBV5-1 with TRBJ2-2; 9 bases fit TRBD2. With V trimmed by 4 bases and J by 7 bases, 17 bases remained unmatched. Germline loops: CDR1 SGHRS, CDR2 YFSETQ. The CDR3 is 18 residues long. As DNA, the CDR3 is TGCGCCAGCAGCCCCAACCGGCGGACTAGCGAGTTGGGCGGGGAGCTGTTTTTT. Translating it yields CASSPNRRTSELGGELFF.

The CDR3 coding sequence is TGTGCCTGGAGTAATCTGGGGATGGAGACCCAGTACTTC. Its translation is CAWSNLGMETQYF. The chain employs TRBV30 and TRBJ2-5; no firm D call. This CDR3 comprises 13 residues. Trimming shortened V by 2 bases and J by 5 bases, and 12 bases separated the two germline ends. Germline V gene lookup returns CDR1 GTSNPN and CDR2 SVGIG (reference sequence).

This clonotype was counted many times. The chain uses TRBV12-3 or TRBV12-4 and TRBJ2-7; 12 bases match TRBD1. The trim removed 6 bases at V and 4 bases at J, leaving 13 bases unmatched. This CDR3 has 17 residues. The CDR3 region has the DNA TGTGCCAGCAGCGAGGGGAATCGGGGACAGGGGGCTTACGAGCAGTACTTC. Translated, it gives CASSEGNRGQGAYEQYF.